Given below is one T cell receptor (beta chain) in context. Unique molecular identifiers were incorporated during preparation of the TCRbeta library. One entry per CDR3 protein, called by TCRdb with MiXCR from the PCR reads. The table has 150,000 to 250,000 distinct CDR3 sequences, approximately 15% seen once. Trimming removed 0 bases from V and 3 bases from J, with 21 bases in between. The CDR3 sequence is 19 residues long. CDR1 and CDR2 from the germline V gene are LGHNA and YNFKEQ. These data originate in a study of T-cell reconstitution after alpha-beta-depleted transplantation in children. The origin of this receptor is a human donor who donated a stem cell graft to a child with acute lymphoblastic leukemia. Sequencing used PBMCs from the stem cell graft donor, obtained from the stem cell graft. The gene calls are TRBV4-2 and TRBJ2-1; D uncertain. The CDR3 DNA is TGTGCCAGCAGCCAAGATCCCGCCGGATATAAGTGGGTCTACAATGAGCAGTTCTTC. It encodes CASSQDPAGYKWVYNEQFF.